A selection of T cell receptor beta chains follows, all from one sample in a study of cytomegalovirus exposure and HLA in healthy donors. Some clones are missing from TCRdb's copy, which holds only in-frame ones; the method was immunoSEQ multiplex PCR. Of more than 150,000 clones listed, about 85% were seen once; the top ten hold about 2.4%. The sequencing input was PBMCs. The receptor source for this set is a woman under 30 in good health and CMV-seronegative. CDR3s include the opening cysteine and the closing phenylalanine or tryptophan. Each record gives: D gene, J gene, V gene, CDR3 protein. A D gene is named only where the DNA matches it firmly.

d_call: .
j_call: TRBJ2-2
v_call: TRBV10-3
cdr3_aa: CASRGLYYTGELFF

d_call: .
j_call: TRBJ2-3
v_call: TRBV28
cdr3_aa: CASSSPSGTILEDTQYF

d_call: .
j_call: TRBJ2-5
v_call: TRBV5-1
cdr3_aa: CASSLEGRTVGETQYF

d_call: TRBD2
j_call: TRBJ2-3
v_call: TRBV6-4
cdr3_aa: CASSDSTSPFGTQYF

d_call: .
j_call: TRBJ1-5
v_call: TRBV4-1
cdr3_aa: CASSQEGGLGGEPQHF

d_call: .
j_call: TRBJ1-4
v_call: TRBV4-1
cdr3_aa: CASSLAPRSKLFF

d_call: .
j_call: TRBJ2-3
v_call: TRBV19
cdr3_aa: CASTKGPDLTDTQYF

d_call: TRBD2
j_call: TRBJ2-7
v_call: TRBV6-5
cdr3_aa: CASRRLAEEQYF

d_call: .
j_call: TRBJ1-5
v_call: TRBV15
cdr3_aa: CATSTDSNQPQHF

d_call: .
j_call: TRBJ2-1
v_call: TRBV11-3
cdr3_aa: CASSNTPNEQFF

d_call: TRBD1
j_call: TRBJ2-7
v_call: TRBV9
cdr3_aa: CASSVAGTGSSGPSGYF

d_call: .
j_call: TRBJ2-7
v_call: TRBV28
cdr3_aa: CASSQAYEQYF

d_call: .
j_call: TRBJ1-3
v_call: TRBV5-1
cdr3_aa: CASSVAGSSGNTIYF

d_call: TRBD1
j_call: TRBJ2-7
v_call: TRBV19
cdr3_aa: CASSSYSQTGTAYEQYF

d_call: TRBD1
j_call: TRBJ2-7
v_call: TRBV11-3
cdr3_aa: CASSPAGTGFHEQYF

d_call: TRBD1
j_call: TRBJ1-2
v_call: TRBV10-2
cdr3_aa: CASSGTGDFYGYTF

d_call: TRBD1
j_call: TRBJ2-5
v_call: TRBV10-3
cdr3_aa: CAISSTILQDRTTQYF

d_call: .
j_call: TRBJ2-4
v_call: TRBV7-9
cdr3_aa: CASSLVAGPVAKNIQYF

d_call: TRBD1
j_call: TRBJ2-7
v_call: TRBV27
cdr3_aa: CASSITGALLFEQYF

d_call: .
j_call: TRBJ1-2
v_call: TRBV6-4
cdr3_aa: CASSDGGQLNGYTF

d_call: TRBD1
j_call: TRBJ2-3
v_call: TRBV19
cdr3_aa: CASSMRTGGTDTQYF

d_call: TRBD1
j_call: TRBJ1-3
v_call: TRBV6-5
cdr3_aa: CASSTGGIGNTIYF

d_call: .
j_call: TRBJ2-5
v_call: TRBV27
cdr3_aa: CASIRSEYSGRTQYF

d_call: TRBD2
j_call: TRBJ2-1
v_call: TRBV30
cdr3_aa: CAWNKAGGDNEQFF

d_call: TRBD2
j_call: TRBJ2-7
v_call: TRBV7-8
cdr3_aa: CASSLLVTSGLEQYF

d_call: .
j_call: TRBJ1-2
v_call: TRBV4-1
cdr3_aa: CASSLSQGSYGYTF

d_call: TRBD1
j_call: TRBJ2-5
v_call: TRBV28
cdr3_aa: CASSPGPGTGLLQETQYF

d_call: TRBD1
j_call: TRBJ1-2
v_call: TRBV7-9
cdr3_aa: CASSYAEQGAGGYTF

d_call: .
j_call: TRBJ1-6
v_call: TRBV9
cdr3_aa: CASSVQGLDSPLHF

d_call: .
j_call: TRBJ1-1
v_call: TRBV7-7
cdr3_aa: CASSMSESTEAFF

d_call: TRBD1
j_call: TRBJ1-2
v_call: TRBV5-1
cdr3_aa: CASSSDRGPYGYTF

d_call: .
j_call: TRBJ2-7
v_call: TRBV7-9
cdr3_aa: CASSLGQHDEQYF

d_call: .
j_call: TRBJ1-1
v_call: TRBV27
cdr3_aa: CASSLSWGGNTEAFF

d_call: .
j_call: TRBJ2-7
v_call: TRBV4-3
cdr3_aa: CASSQGALEQYF

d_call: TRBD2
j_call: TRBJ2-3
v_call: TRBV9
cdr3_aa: CASSLHEGSGNTDTQYF

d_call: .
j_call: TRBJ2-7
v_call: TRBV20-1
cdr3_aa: CSAPGVYEQYF

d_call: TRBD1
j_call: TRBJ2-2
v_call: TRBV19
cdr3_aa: CARPGTGRGGELFF

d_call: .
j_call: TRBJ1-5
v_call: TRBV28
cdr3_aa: CASSFPGSNQPQHF

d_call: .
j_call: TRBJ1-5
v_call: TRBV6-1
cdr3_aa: CASSGNPVSGFGSNQPQHF

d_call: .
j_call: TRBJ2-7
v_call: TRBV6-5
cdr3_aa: CASSYPGLYEQYF

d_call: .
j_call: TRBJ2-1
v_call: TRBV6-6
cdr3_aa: CASSPSNIYNEQFF

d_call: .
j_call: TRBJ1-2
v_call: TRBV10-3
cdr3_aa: CAISESGQLFYGYTF

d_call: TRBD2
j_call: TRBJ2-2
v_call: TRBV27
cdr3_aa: CASSSGLAGRGAGELFF

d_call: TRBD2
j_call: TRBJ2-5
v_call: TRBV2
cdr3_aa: CASWSGLAGQETQYF

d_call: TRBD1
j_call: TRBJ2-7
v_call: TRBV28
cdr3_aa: CASNPGTGYEQYF